A single sample is the source of the 17 T cell receptor beta chains below, sequenced in a study of shared clonotypes between healthy human individuals. The table came from immunoSEQ multiplex PCR; TCRdb's copy has only in-frame clones and leaves some out. The repertoire has a few million clones, 80% to 95% of them found once; the top ten carry 0.3% to 0.4%. Sequenced material: naive CD4+ T cells from PBMCs. Specified subset: CD45RA+ positively selected. The receptor source for this set is a man aged 18 to 29 in good health. Some clones in this sample may be carry-over from other donors' samples.

This clone has just one count. The chain carries TRBV19 and TRBJ1-3, with a weak D call TRBD1 (5 bases). Germline CDR1 reads LNHDA; CDR2 reads SQIVND (reference sequence). The CDR3 runs 14 residues. V was cut by 7 bases and J by 8 bases, with 18 bases left in between. This CDR3 reads CASNLGLYMDTIYF. The CDR3 nucleotides read TGTGCCAGTAACCTGGGACTTTACATGGACACCATATATTTT.

Written as DNA, the CDR3 is TGTGCCAGTAGTATGAGAGCTCCGTCTGGGGAAGCTTTCTTT. Amino acid sequence: CASSMRAPSGEAFF. The genes are TRBV19 and TRBJ1-1; D uncertain. CDR3 length equals 14 residues. V lost 3 bases and J lost 8, with 16 bases in between. Germline V gene data show CDR1 as LNHDA and CDR2 as SQIVND (reference sequence). Together with reference TRBV19 and TRBJ1-1, the CDR3 gives the full variable domain: DGGITQSPKYLFRKEGQNVTLSCEQNLNHDAMYWYRQDPGQGLRLIYYSQIVNDFQKGDIAEGYSVSREKKESFPLTVTSAQKNPTAFYLCASSMRAPSGEAFFGQGTRLTVV.

The chain employs TRBV5-1 and TRBJ2-7, with 11 nucleotides matching TRBD2. The CDR3 totals 15 residues. Germline CDR1 is SGHRS and CDR2 is YFSETQ. Unmatched junction bases numbered 5, after V lost 4 bases and J lost 2 bases. The CDR3 sequence is CASSVGLAGPYEQYF. The CDR3, as DNA: TGCGCCAGCAGCGTCGGACTAGCGGGTCCCTACGAGCAGTACTTC.

The genes are TRBV13 and TRBJ2-7; no reliable D call. Germline CDR1 PRHDT, CDR2 FYEKMQ (reference sequence). Trimming stripped 5 bases from V and 3 bases from J, with 11 bases between. This CDR3 is 13 amino acids long. The CDR3: CASSPQRLYEQYF. The CDR3 DNA is TGTGCCAGCAGCCCCCAGAGGCTCTACGAGCAGTACTTC.

The chain recombines TRBV27 with TRBJ2-5; no reliable D call. Trimming removed 5 bases from V and 4 bases from J, with 14 bases in between. From germline, CDR1 is MNHEY and CDR2 SMNVEV (reference sequence). The CDR3 is made up of 14 amino acids. CDR3 in DNA: TGTGCCAGCAGTCCACATTGGATCCTAGAGACCCAGTACTTC. Amino acids: CASSPHWILETQYF.

This clone was seen only once. The V gene is TRBV28, the J gene TRBJ2-5; D is ambiguous. From germline, CDR1 is MDHEN and CDR2 SYDVKM. V lost 8 bases and J 3 bases, leaving 16 bases between the germline ends. The CDR3 extends over 14 amino acids. CDR3 amino acids: CASGNLPGEETQYF. For the CDR3, the DNA is TGTGCCAGCGGGAACCTGCCGGGCGAAGAGACCCAGTACTTC.

J is TRBJ1-5 and V is TRBV19, with D hard to call. Looked up from germline, CDR1 is LNHDA and CDR2 is SQIVND (reference sequence). This CDR3 has 17 residues. Trimming stripped 4 bases from V and 2 bases from J, with 18 bases between. In DNA form, the CDR3 reads TGTGCCAGTAGTAAGCCCTCGACAACCCAGGGCAATCAGCCCCAGCATTTT. Encoded protein: CASSKPSTTQGNQPQHF.

The V call is TRBV29-1, the J call TRBJ1-1; D remains unclear. The CDR3 sequence is 14 residues long. CDR1 and CDR2 (germline): SQVTM, ANQGSEA. Between the trimmed V and J ends, which lost 6 bases and 5 bases, there was a span of 19 bases. This CDR3 is CSVSDPGSSTEAFF. The CDR3 DNA is TGCAGCGTCTCAGACCCAGGCAGCTCGACTGAAGCTTTCTTT.

In the case of this clone: Its ends do not fully match the called genes, so a read error is possible. Here the CDR3 reads CASSYYGGGEQYF. Here the CDR3 DNA reads TGTGCCAGCAGTTATTATGGCGGTGGCGAGCAGTACTTC. The V call is TRBV10-3, the J call TRBJ2-7, with D uncertain. The CDR3 runs to 13 residues. Germline values: CDR1 ENHRY, CDR2 SYGVKD.

The chain employs TRBV6-6 and TRBJ1-2; 7 positions agree with TRBD1. Unmatched junction bases numbered 6, after V lost 0 bases and J lost 2 bases. CDR3 length: 16 residues. The germline V gene has CDR1 MNHNY and CDR2 SVGAGI (reference sequence). CDR3 bases: TGTGCCAGCAGTTACTCGAGTGTCAGGGGGAACTATGGCTACACCTTC. Its translation is CASSYSSVRGNYGYTF.

The chain couples TRBV28 to TRBJ1-2, with 7 positions matching TRBD1. The CDR3 runs 15 residues. CDR1 and CDR2 (germline): MDHEN, SYDVKM. V was pared by 2 bases and J by 8 bases, with 11 bases of the junction left unmatched. The CDR3 loop is CASSLPNRGGAGYTF. The CDR3 nucleotides read TGTGCCAGCAGTTTACCGAACAGGGGCGGGGCAGGCTACACCTTC.

Remarks on this clone: Other DNA sequences in this sample translate to the same CDR3. V usage is TRBV5-1 and J usage is TRBJ2-7, with TRBD2 identical over 10 bases. Unmatched junction bases numbered 2, after V lost 0 bases and J lost 2 bases. Looked up from germline, CDR1 is SGHRS and CDR2 is YFSETQ. There are 15 residues in the CDR3. CDR3: CASSLGLAGAYEQYF. DNA for the CDR3: TGCGCCAGCAGCTTGGGACTAGCGGGCGCCTACGAGCAGTACTTC.

The chain combines TRBV30 with TRBJ1-6; no reliable D call. The CDR3 is 18 amino acids. CDR1 is GTSNPN, CDR2 SVGIG, per germline (reference sequence). Trimming cost V 2 bases and J 0 bases, with 17 bases left between them. In nucleotides, the CDR3 is TGTGCCTGGAGTTTATCTAGGACGGCGAGCTCCTATAATTCACCCCTCCACTTT. This encodes CAWSLSRTASSYNSPLHF.

The chain has TRBV6-5 and TRBJ1-1, with 9 bases identical to TRBD1. The CDR3 consists of 15 residues. V lost 6 bases, J lost 2 bases, and 7 bases stayed unmatched. Germline CDR1 is MNHEY and CDR2 is SVGAGI. The CDR3 here is CASRPPGQGNTEAFF. CDR3 coding DNA: TGTGCCAGCAGACCGCCGGGACAGGGAAACACTGAAGCTTTCTTT.

The chain is built from TRBV28 and TRBJ1-4, with a weak D call TRBD1 (6 bases). Germline-derived CDR1 and CDR2 are MDHEN and SYDVKM. The ends were cut back, 2 bases at V and 5 bases at J, with 12 bases in the middle. The CDR3 is 15 amino acids. CDR3 loop: CASSLIGTPNEKLFF. The CDR3 DNA reads as TGTGCCAGCAGTTTAATCGGGACACCGAATGAAAAACTGTTTTTT.

This clone was recorded once. This rearrangement joins TRBV11-2 to TRBJ2-1; 9 nucleotides agree with TRBD2. The CDR3 has 18 residues. Losses at the gene ends were 1 base for V and 4 bases for J; bases not matched to a gene: 11. The germline gives CDR1 SGHAT, CDR2 FQNNGV. The CDR3 region has the DNA TGTGCCAGCAGCTTAGCACCCCGACTAGCGGCCAAATACAATGAGCAGTTCTTC. Translation gives CASSLAPRLAAKYNEQFF.

The chain has TRBV6-1 and TRBJ1-3; TRBD1 is a possible D gene (6 bases). The CDR3 spans 15 residues. The V end was cut by 4 bases, the J end by 8 bases, with 18 bases between. Germline-derived CDR1 and CDR2 are MNHNS and SASEGT. CDR3 DNA sequence: TGTGCCAGCAGTGCACAGGGAGTCGTGTCGGACACCATATATTTT. Its translation is CASSAQGVVSDTIYF.